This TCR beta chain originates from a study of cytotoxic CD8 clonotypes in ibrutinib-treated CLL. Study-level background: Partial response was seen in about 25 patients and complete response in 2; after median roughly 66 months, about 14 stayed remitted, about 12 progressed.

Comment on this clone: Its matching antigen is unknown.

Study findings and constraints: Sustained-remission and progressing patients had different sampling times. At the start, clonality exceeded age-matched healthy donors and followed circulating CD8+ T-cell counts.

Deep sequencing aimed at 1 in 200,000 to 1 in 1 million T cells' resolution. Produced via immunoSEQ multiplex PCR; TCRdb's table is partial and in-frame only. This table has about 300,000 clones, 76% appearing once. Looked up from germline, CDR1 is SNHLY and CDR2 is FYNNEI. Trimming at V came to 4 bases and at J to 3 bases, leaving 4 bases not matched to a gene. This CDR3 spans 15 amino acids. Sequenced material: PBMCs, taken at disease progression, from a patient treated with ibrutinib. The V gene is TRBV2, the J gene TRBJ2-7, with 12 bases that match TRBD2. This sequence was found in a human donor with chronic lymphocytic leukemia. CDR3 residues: CASSVGLAGIYEQYF. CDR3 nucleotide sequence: TGTGCCAGCAGTGTGGGACTAGCGGGCATCTACGAGCAGTACTTC.